This TCR beta chain was found in a study of cytomegalovirus exposure and HLA in healthy donors. Study observations and caveats: Analysis was carried out at a later point, and it linked a missense DCLRE1C variant to TCR beta V- and J-gene trimming.

The PCR used 60 Vbeta and 13 Jbeta primers. Profiling relied on immunoSEQ multiplex PCR, and the TCRdb table lists in-frame clones only, not all of them. The profile shows under 200,000 clones, more than 70% of them singletons. Comments on this clone: As yet, its antigen is unknown.

Sample: PBMCs. This TCR was recovered from a male donor in good health and CMV-seropositive.

CDR3 amino acids: CASSQGAQGGGESIQYF. CDR3 bases: TGTGCCAGCAGCCAAGGGGCCCAGGGAGGGGGGGAGAGCATTCAGTACTTC. The V call is TRBV4-2, the J call TRBJ2-4; a possible D gene is TRBD2 (7 bases). The germline gives CDR1 LGHNA, CDR2 YNFKEQ. The germline V and J ends were trimmed by 1 base and 9 bases, with 22 bases remaining between them. The CDR3 runs to 17 residues.